Included here is one T cell receptor beta chain sequence, with context. CDR3 length: 11 residues. The germline V gene encodes CDR1 SNHLY and CDR2 FYNNEI. Trimming took 6 bases from V and 7 from J, leaving 9 bases between them. This entry is derived from a study of OX40 agonist ivuxolimab in advanced cancers. Using immunoSEQ multiplex PCR, the repertoire was profiled, and TCRdb retains in-frame clones only, with some absent. The sample carries 60,000 to 90,000 clones, about 83% recorded once. The clonotype was recovered from an adult with an advanced solid tumor such as melanoma, head and neck, liver or kidney cancer. The V call is TRBV2, the J call TRBJ1-2, with D perhaps matching TRBD1 (5 bases). Here the sequenced sample was CD4+ or CD8+ T cells sorted from blood, taken in a trial of the OX40 agonist ivuxolimab. CDR3 DNA: TGTGCCAGCAGGGCAGGGATTGGCTACACCTTC. It is translated as CASRAGIGYTF.